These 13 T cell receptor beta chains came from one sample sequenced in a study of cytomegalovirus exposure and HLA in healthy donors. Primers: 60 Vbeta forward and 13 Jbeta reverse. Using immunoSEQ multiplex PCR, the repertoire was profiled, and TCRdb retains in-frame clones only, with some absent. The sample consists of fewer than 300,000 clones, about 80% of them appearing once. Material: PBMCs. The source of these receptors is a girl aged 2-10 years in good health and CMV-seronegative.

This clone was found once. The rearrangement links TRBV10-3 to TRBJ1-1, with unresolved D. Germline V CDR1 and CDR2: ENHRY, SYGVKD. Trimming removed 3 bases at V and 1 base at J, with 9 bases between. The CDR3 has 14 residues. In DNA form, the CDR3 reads TGTGCCATCAGTGAAATCGCGGCGAACACTGAAGCTTTCTTT. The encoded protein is CAISEIAANTEAFF.

This chain's CDR3 is CAWSGAQETQYF. Here the CDR3 DNA reads TGTGCCTGGAGTGGGGCCCAAGAGACCCAGTACTTC. The rearrangement links TRBV30 to TRBJ2-5; D is unresolved. This CDR3 is built from 12 residues. CDR1 GTSNPN and CDR2 SVGIG come from the germline V gene (reference sequence). The V gene lost 1 base and the J gene lost 1 base, with 4 bases spanning the gap.

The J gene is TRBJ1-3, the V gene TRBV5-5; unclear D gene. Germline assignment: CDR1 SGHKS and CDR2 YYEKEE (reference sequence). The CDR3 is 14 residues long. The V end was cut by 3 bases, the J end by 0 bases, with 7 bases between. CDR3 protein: CASSSGFSGNTIYF. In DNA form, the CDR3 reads TGTGCCAGCAGCTCGGGGTTCTCTGGAAACACCATATATTTT.

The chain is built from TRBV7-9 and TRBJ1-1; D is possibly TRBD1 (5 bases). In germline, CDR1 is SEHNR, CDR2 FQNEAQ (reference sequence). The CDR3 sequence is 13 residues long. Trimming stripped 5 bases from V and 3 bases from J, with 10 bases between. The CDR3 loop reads CASSQGGDTEAFF. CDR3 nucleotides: TGTGCCAGCAGCCAGGGAGGTGACACTGAAGCTTTCTTT.

CDR3 in DNA: TGCGCCAGCAGCTTGGCCGTGGACAGGAACACTGAAGCTTTCTTT. It translates to CASSLAVDRNTEAFF. This chain links TRBV5-1 with TRBJ1-1, with TRBD1 as a possible D gene (6 bases). The CDR3 spans 15 residues. Germline V gene lookup returns CDR1 SGHRS and CDR2 YFSETQ. V was cut by 0 bases and J by 1 base, with 10 bases left in between.

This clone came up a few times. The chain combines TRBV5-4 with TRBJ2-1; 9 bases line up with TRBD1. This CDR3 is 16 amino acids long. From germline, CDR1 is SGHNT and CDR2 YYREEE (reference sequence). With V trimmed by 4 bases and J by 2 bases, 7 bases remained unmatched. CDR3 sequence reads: CASSRSGTGTYNEQFF. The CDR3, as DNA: TGTGCCAGCAGCCGATCCGGGACAGGGACCTACAATGAGCAGTTCTTC.

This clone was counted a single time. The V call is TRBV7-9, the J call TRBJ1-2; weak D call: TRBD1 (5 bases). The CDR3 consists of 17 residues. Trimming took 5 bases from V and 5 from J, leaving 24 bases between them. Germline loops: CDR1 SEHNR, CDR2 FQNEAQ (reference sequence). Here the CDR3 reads CASSTEPGLIGQYGYTF. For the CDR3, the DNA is TGTGCCAGCAGCACCGAACCGGGACTTATAGGGCAATATGGCTACACCTTC.

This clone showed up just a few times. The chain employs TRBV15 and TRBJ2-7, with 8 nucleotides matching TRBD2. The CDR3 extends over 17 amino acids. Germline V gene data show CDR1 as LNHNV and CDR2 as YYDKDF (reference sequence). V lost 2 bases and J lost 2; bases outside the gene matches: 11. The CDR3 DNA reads TGTGCCACCAGCAGACCGAGACCGGGACTAGGCCCCTACGAGCAGTACTTC. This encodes CATSRPRPGLGPYEQYF.

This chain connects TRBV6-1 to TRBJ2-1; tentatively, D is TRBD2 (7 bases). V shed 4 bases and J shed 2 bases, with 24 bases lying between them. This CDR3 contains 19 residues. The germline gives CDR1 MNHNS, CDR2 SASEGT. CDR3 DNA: TGTGCCAGCAGTGGGAGATTGACGAAGAGGGGGGGTGCCTACAATGAGCAGTTCTTC. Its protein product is CASSGRLTKRGGAYNEQFF.

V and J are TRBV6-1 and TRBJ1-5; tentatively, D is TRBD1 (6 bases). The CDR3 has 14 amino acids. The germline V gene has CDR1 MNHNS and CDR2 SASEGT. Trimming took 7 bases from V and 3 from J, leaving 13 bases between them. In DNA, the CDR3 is TGTGCCAGCACCTGGACAGCCCTCAATCAGCCCCAGCATTTT. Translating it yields CASTWTALNQPQHF.

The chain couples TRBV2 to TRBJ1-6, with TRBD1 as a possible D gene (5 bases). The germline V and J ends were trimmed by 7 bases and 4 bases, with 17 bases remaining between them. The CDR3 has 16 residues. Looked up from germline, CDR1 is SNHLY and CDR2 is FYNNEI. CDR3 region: CASIQTGGPYNSPLHF. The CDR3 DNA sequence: TGTGCCAGCATTCAAACGGGGGGTCCTTATAATTCACCCCTCCACTTT.

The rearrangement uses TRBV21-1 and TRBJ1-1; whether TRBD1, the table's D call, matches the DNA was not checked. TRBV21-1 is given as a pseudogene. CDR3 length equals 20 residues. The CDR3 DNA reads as TGTGCCAGCAGCAAAGTCACAAGGGGGCGCGATAGAAGGAGGGACACTGAAGCTTTCTTT. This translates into CASSKVTRGRDRRRDTEAFF.

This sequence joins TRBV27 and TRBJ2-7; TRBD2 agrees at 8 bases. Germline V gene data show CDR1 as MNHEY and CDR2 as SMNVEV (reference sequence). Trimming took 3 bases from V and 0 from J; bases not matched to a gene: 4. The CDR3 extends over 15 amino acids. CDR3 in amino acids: CASSFSSGSSYEQYF. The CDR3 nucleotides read TGTGCCAGCAGTTTTTCGAGCGGGAGCTCCTACGAGCAGTACTTC.